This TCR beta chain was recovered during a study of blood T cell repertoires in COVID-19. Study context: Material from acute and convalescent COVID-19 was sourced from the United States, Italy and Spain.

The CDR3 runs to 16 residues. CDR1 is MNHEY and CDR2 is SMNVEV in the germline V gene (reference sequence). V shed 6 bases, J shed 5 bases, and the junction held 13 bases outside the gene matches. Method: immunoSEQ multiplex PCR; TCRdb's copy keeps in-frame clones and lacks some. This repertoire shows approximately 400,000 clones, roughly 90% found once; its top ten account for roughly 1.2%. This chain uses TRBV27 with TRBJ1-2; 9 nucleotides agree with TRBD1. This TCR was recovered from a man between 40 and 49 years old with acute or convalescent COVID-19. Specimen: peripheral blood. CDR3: CASSPGQGKGRYGYTF. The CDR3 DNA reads TGTGCCAGCAGCCCGGGACAGGGAAAGGGGCGGTATGGCTACACCTTC.